This T cell receptor beta chain was found in a study of blood T cell repertoires in COVID-19 (dated by TCRdb to 2019 to 2021). Broadly, across the study: The collaborator samples originated in the United States, Italy and Spain and spanned the acute and convalescent phases of COVID-19. Deeply sampled blood TCRbeta repertoires from subjects exposed to, actively infected with, or recovered from COVID-19 were included in the dataset. The sample metadata nearly always contained a de-identified subject ID, COVID-19 status, age in years and sex. Samples came from the ongoing ImmuneRACE study (first 160 participants) plus 1,254 subjects from 6 global collaborators. The prospective study material was composed of cDNA or gDNA derived from T cells, B-cell-depleted T cells, or PBMCs. The repertoires were released in a freely available public database meant as a resource for research on the immune response to SARS-CoV-2. Where HLA class I and class II types were available, the types were taken from metadata supplied by the sample provider, not from assay-based typing. Study-wide conclusions, independent of this receptor: Clinical and demographic metadata were provided uncurated, with the amount varying by source and participant.

Collaborating institutions collected whole blood in K2EDTA tubes following their own protocols. For TCRbeta analysis, collaborators shipped samples as frozen whole blood, isolated PBMCs, or DNA extracted from either of those sample types. Points on this clone: Its antigen is unknown. There are no base qualities to consult, and no much larger clone falls within one base.

The CDR3 numbers 12 residues from cysteine through phenylalanine. Solely the CDR3 DNA is kept, with 36 bases framed from the first base. V is shortened by 6 bases, J by 14 bases, and the region joining them spans 19 bases. The germline V gene encodes CDR1 MNHNY and CDR2 SVGAGI (reference sequence). TCRbeta CDR3 regions were amplified from genomic DNA using the immunoSEQ Assay, a bias-controlled multiplex PCR. In the paper's pipeline: Nucleated cell counts per sample were estimated from amplification of reference gene primers within the assay. Sequence reads were collapsed and filtered to measure the absolute abundance of every unique TCRbeta CDR3 rearrangement. For each sample, productive Simpson clonality was calculated by taking the square root of Simpson's diversity index across productive rearrangements. What TCRdb holds here is the immuneACCESS table cut down to in-frame rearrangements. Part of the clones is not present; checked against another copy, under half of the missing clones reflect an unresolved V gene, and the others are unexplained. V, J and clone size reflect that table, while D and trimming were determined from the DNA. This sample holds roughly 150,000 clones; 83% were observed only once. Roughly 2% of the sample goes to the ten largest clones.

Sequencing was performed on peripheral blood. This TCR derives from a woman at least 80 years old with acute or convalescent COVID-19. Rearrangement joined TRBV6-6 to TRBJ1-2; the D region possibly corresponds to TRBD1 (6 bases align). The bases read TGTGCCAGCAGCCCAGGCACAAAGAGGGGGACCTTC. It specifies CASSPGTKRGTF.